What follows is one T cell receptor (beta chain) and its context. Its target is unknown. 5'RACE primed from the constant segment yielded TCR alpha and TCR beta cDNA libraries bearing sample barcodes and UMIs. TCRdb processed the 5' RACE reads anew with MiXCR; each CDR3 protein has one entry. This sample has more than 300,000 distinct CDR3 sequences, with 14% found just once. This specimen belongs to a study of T-cell memory formation after mild COVID-19. Study-level results: Later expanders leaned CD4+, whereas day 15 to 85 contracting clones were balanced CD4/CD8.

The sequence was obtained from a man younger than 30 who had mild COVID-19 (a few samples of this study predate the infection). Cell type and time point are not known. The sequenced material came from PBMCs or a T cell subset sorted from them (not recorded which).

CDR3 in amino acids: CASSLATGQRYEQYF. CDR3 coding DNA: TGTGCCAGCAGCTTAGCGACTGGCCAGAGGTACGAGCAGTACTTC. V and J are TRBV7-9 and TRBJ2-7; no clear D. Trimming took off 0 bases at V and 4 bases at J, with 13 bases between the two ends. Germline CDR1 SEHNR, CDR2 FQNEAQ (reference sequence). The CDR3 spans 15 residues.